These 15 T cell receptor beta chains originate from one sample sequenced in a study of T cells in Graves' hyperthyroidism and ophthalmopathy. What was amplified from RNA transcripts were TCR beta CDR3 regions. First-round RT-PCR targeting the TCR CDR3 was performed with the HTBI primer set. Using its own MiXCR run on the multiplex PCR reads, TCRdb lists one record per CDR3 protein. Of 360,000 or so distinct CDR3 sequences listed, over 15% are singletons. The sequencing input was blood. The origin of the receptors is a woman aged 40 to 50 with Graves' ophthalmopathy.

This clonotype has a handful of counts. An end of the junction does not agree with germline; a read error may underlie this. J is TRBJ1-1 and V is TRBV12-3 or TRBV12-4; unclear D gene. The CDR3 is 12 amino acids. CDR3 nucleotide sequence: TGTGCCAGCATTTTAGGCGGCACTGAAGCTTCCTTT. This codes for CASILGGTEASF.

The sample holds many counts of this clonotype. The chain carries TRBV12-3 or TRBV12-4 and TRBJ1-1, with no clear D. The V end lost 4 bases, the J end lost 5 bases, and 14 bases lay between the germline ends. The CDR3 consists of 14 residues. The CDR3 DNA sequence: TGTGCCAGCAGTTCCTCACCCGGTGGTACTGAAGCTTTCTTT. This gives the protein CASSSSPGGTEAFF.

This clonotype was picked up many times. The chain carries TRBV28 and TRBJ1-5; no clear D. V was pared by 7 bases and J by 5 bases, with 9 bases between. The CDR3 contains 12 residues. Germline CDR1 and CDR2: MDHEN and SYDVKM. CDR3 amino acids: CASTRYDQPQHF. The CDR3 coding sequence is TGTGCCAGCACTCGGTACGATCAGCCCCAGCATTTT.

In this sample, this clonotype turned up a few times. CDR3 amino acids: CASSPKTGTALSGANVLTF. For the CDR3, the DNA is TGTGCCAGCAGCCCAAAGACCGGGACAGCCCTCTCTGGGGCCAACGTCCTGACTTTC. The chain carries TRBV11-1 and TRBJ2-6, with TRBD1 matching over 7 bases. This CDR3 has 19 amino acids. The germline gives CDR1 SGHAT, CDR2 FQDESV (reference sequence). V trimming: 5 bases; J trimming: 0 bases; junction bases outside the gene matches: 13.

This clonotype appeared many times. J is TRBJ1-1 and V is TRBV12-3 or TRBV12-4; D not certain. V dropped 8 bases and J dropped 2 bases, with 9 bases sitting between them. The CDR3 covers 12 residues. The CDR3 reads CASFTINTEAFF. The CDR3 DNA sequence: TGTGCCAGCTTCACTATTAACACTGAAGCTTTCTTT.

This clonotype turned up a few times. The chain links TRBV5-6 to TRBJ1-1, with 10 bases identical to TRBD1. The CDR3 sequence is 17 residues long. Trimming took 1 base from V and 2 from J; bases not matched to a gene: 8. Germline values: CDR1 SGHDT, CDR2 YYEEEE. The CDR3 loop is CASSLIDRGQRNTEAFF. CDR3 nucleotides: TGTGCCAGCAGCTTGATCGACAGGGGGCAAAGAAACACTGAAGCTTTCTTT. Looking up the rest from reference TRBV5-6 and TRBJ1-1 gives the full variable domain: DAGVTQSPTHLIKTRGQQVTLRCSPKSGHDTVSWYQQALGQGPQFIFQYYEEEERQRGNFPDRFSGHQFPNYSSELNVNALLLGDSALYLCASSLIDRGQRNTEAFFGQGTRLTVV.

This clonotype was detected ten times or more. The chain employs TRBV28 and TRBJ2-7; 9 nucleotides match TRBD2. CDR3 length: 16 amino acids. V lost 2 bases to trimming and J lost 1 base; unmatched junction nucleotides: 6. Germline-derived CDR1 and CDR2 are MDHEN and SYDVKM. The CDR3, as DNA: TGTGCCAGCAGTTTAGCGGCCGGACTAGCGTCCTACGAGCAGTACTTC. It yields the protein CASSLAAGLASYEQYF.

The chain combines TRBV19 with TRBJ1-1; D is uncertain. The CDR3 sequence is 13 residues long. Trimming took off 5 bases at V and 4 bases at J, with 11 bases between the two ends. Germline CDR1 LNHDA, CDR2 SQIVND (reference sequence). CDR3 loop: CASSVDGSTEAFF. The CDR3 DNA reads TGTGCCAGTAGTGTCGATGGGAGCACTGAAGCTTTCTTT.

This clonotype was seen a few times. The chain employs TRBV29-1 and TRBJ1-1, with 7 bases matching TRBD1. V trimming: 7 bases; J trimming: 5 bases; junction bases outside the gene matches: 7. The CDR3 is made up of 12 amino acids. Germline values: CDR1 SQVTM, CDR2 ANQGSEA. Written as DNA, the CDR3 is TGCAGCGGTGGACAGGTGGGGACTGAAGCTTTCTTT. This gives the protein CSGGQVGTEAFF.

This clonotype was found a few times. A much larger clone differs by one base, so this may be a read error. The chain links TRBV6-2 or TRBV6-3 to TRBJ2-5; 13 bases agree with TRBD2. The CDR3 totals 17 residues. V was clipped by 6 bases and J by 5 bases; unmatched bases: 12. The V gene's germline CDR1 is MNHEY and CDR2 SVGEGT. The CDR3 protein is CASSPPGLAGLHETQYF. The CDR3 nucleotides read TGTGCCAGCAGCCCTCCGGGACTAGCGGGACTACACGAGACCCAGTACTTC.

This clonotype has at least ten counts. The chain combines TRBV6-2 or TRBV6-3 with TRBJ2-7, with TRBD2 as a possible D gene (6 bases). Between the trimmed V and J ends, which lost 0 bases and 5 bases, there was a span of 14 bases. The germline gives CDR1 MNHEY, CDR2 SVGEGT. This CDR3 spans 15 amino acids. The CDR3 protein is CASSYSGYGGNEQYF. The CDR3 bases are TGTGCCAGCAGTTACTCCGGCTATGGAGGGAACGAGCAGTACTTC.

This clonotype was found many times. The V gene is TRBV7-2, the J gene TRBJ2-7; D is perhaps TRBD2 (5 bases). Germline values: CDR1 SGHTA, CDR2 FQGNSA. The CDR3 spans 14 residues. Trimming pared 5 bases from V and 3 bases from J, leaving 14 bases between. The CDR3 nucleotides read TGTGCCAGCAGCCGTCTAGGGAGACTCTACGAGCAGTACTTC. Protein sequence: CASSRLGRLYEQYF.

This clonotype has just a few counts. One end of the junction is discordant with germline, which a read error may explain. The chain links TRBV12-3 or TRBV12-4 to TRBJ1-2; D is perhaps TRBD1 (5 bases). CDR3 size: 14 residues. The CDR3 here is CASSFVDRDYGYIF. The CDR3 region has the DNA TGTGCCAGCAGTTTCGTCGACAGAGACTATGGCTACATCTTC.

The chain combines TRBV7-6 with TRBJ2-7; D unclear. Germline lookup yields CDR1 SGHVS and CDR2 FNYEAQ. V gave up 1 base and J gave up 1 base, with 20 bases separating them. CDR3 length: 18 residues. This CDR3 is CASSLVATSETKSYEQYF. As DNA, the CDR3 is TGTGCCAGCAGCTTAGTGGCGACTTCCGAAACTAAGTCCTACGAGCAGTACTTC.

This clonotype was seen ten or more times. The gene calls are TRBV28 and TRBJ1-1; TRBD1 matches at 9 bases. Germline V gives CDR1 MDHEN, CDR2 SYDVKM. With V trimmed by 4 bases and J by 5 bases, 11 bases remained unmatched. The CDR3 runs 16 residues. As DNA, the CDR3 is TGTGCCAGCAGTTACCCTAATGACAGGGGGAGGACTGAAGCTTTCTTT. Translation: CASSYPNDRGRTEAFF.